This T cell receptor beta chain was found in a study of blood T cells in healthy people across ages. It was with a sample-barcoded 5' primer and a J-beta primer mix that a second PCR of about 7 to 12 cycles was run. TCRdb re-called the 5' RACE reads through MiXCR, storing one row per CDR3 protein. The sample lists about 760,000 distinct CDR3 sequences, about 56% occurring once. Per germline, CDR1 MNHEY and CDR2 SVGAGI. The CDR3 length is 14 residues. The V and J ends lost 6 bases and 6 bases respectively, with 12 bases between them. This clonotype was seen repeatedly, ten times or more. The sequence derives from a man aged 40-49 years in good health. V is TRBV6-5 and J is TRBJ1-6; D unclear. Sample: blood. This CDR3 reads CASRLPALNSPLHF. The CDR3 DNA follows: TGTGCCAGCAGACTCCCGGCTCTTAATTCACCCCTCCACTTT.